The rows below give T cell receptor beta chains drawn from one sample of a study of cytomegalovirus exposure and HLA in healthy donors. Clones were read by immunoSEQ multiplex PCR, and TCRdb kept only the in-frame ones, dropping some. The sample has roughly 230,000 clones, around 90% seen once; the top ten hold 1.7%. The sequenced sample was PBMCs. These TCRs come from a girl aged 2 to 9 in good health and CMV-seronegative. CDR3s include the opening cysteine and the closing phenylalanine or tryptophan. A D gene is named only where the DNA matches it firmly. The size field is filled for only some rows; it gives once, few, many or a size class.

j_call clone_size v_call d_call cdr3_nt cdr3_aa
TRBJ2-3 once TRBV19 TRBD2 TGTGCCAGTAGTCCGCGCCGGGGGGTTGGCACAGATACGCAGTATTTT CASSPRRGVGTDTQYF
TRBJ2-1 . TRBV19 . TGTGCCAGTAGTATTGGTACAGGACCCTACAATGAGCAGTTCTTC CASSIGTGPYNEQFF
TRBJ2-7 . TRBV19 TRBD2 TGTGCCAGTAGTAGACCGGGACTAAAAGGGGACGAGCAGTACTTC CASSRPGLKGDEQYF
TRBJ2-1 . TRBV6-5 TRBD2 TGTGCCAGCAGTTACTCGGGACTAGCGCCCCAGTTCTTC CASSYSGLAPQFF
TRBJ1-3 once TRBV13 TRBD1 TGTGCCAGCAGCCCGACAGGGGGCCTCTCTGGAAACACCATATATTTT CASSPTGGLSGNTIYF
TRBJ1-3 . TRBV2 . TGTGCCAGCAGTGGTACAGGGCACTCTGGAAACACCATATATTTT CASSGTGHSGNTIYF
TRBJ2-3 . TRBV6-7 TRBD2 TGTGCCAGCAGTTACCGCGGGGGGGCAGATACGCAGTATTTT CASSYRGGADTQYF
TRBJ2-3 . TRBV2 . TGTGCCAGCAGTGACAGGGGAACAGATACGCAGTATTTT CASSDRGTDTQYF
TRBJ2-3 . TRBV5-6 TRBD2 TGTGCCAGCAGCTTGCGACTAGCGGGAGAAGATACGCAGTATTTT CASSLRLAGEDTQYF
TRBJ1-2 . TRBV27 TRBD1 TGTGCCAGCAGTCCTAACAGGGGACCCTACGGCTACACCTTC CASSPNRGPYGYTF
TRBJ2-1 . TRBV5-5 TRBD2 TGTGCCAGCAGCTTGGGCCCCATTAGCGGGAGTGTCTACAATGAGCAGTTCTTC CASSLGPISGSVYNEQFF
TRBJ1-1 . TRBV13 . TGTGCCAGCAGCCCAGCCCCGGGCACTGAAGCTTTCTTT CASSPAPGTEAFF
TRBJ2-5 . TRBV6-1 TRBD2 TGTGCCAGCAGTGGGGAGGGCCGTTGGTACCAAGAGACCCAGTACTTC CASSGEGRWYQETQYF
TRBJ1-5 . TRBV9 TRBD1 TGTGCCAGCAGCGCAGATACAGGGGGCCCCAATCAGCCCCAGCATTTT CASSADTGGPNQPQHF
TRBJ2-1 once TRBV4-2 TRBD2 TGTGCCAGCAGCCAAGAATTTACTAGCGGGAGTCGGTCCTACAATGAGCAGTTCTTC CASSQEFTSGSRSYNEQFF
TRBJ2-1 . TRBV2 . TGTGCCAGCAGTGAATTGGGCACCAGCTCCTACAATGAGCAGTTCTTC CASSELGTSSYNEQFF
TRBJ1-1 . TRBV19 . TGTGCCAGTAGTGTTTCAACGGGGGACACTGAAGCTTTCTTT CASSVSTGDTEAFF
TRBJ1-1 . TRBV4-1 TRBD1 TGCGCCAGCAGCCAAGCAGGGGGTTCGTTGGAGGCTTTCTTT CASSQAGGSLEAFF
TRBJ1-4 few TRBV6-5 . TGTGCCAGCAGTTACCGGGGATCAACTAATGAAAAACTGTTTTTT CASSYRGSTNEKLFF
TRBJ1-6 . TRBV27 . TGTGCCAGCAGTTTATTACAGGGTCTTTATTCCTATAATTCACCCCTCCACTTT CASSLLQGLYSYNSPLHF
TRBJ1-2 . TRBV28 . TGTGCCAGCAGTTTAACAGGGTGGAGCTATGGCTACACCTTC CASSLTGWSYGYTF
TRBJ2-1 few TRBV6-6 TRBD2 TGTGCCAGCAGTAGGACTAGCGGGAGTGATGAGCAGTTCTTC CASSRTSGSDEQFF
TRBJ1-1 once TRBV7-9 . TGTGCCAGCAGCTTAGCCCAGGGTTACACTGAAGCTTTCTTT CASSLAQGYTEAFF